These 19 T cell receptor beta chains originate from one sample sequenced in a study of blood T cell repertoires in COVID-19. The data were produced by immunoSEQ multiplex PCR, yet TCRdb's version contains in-frame clones alone and is incomplete. The repertoire holds 390,000 or so clones, with nearly 90% as singletons. Material: peripheral blood. The receptor source for this set is a man between 18 and 29 years old with active or convalescent COVID-19.

This chain connects TRBV7-2 to TRBJ2-5, with TRBD1 matching 9 bases. The CDR3 extends over 14 amino acids. Unmatched junction bases numbered 5, after V lost 4 bases and J lost 5 bases. CDR1 SGHTA and CDR2 FQGNSA come from the germline V gene. As DNA, the CDR3 is TGTGCCAGCAGCTCGGACAGGGGAGGGGAGACCCAGTACTTC. This codes for CASSSDRGGETQYF.

The chain uses TRBV19 and TRBJ2-2; tentative D call: TRBD1 (5 bases). The CDR3 has 11 amino acids. CDR1 and CDR2 (germline): LNHDA, SQIVND (reference sequence). V dropped 8 bases and J dropped 4 bases, with 5 bases sitting between them. As DNA, the CDR3 is TGTGCCAGTCAGGGCACCGGGGAGCTGTTTTTT. Its translation is CASQGTGELFF.

This sequence joins TRBV5-1 and TRBJ1-2; 9 bases map to TRBD1. Germline-derived CDR1 and CDR2 are SGHRS and YFSETQ. With 3 bases clipped from V and 2 bases from J, the junction kept 11 bases outside the gene matches. The CDR3 is 17 amino acids. CDR3 DNA: TGCGCCAGCAGCTCAACCGGGACAGGGAAGGAAAACTATGGCTACACCTTC. The encoded protein is CASSSTGTGKENYGYTF.

V gene TRBV7-2 combines with J gene TRBJ1-2; possible D gene TRBD1, 5 bases. The V end was cut by 4 bases, the J end by 0 bases, with 15 bases between. The CDR3 consists of 16 residues. The germline V gene encodes CDR1 SGHTA and CDR2 FQGNSA. The CDR3 region has the DNA TGTGCCAGCAGCTACAATAACAGGTTACCTAACTATGGCTACACCTTC. This encodes CASSYNNRLPNYGYTF.

For this clone: One end of the junction is discordant with germline, which a read error may explain. This chain joins TRBV11-2 and TRBJ1-5, with D unclear. CDR1 is SGHAT, CDR2 FQNNGV, per germline. There are 13 residues in the CDR3. CDR3 protein: CASSPTGAKFSSF. The CDR3 DNA sequence: TGTGCCAGCAGCCCCACGGGTGCAAAATTCTCTTCTTTT.

The rearrangement joins TRBV19 to TRBJ2-7; weak D call: TRBD2 (5 bases). The CDR3 runs 14 residues. From germline, CDR1 is LNHDA and CDR2 SQIVND (reference sequence). V was trimmed by 5 bases and J by 1 base, leaving 12 bases between them. CDR3 in DNA: TGTGCCAGTAGTCCCGAGGGCCGTTCCTACGAGCAGTACTTC. Translating gives CASSPEGRSYEQYF.

Comments on this clone: A junction boundary mismatches the germline segment, possibly from a read error. The gene calls are TRBV7-7 and TRBJ2-1; 9 bases map to TRBD1. The CDR3 has 15 residues. Germline CDR1 and CDR2: SSHAT and FNYEAQ (reference sequence). CDR3 loop: CASSLSGTGNNEQFF. The CDR3 DNA reads TGTGCTAGCAGCTTATCCGGGACAGGGAACAATGAGCAGTTCTTC.

This rearrangement joins TRBV5-1 to TRBJ2-7; TRBD2 matches at 10 bases. J was trimmed by 6 bases and V by 0 bases; bases with no gene match: 6. This CDR3 has 15 amino acids. Germline V CDR1 and CDR2: SGHRS, YFSETQ. CDR3 sequence: CASSLATAGGLEQYF. CDR3 in DNA: TGCGCCAGCAGCTTGGCTACAGCGGGGGGGCTCGAGCAGTACTTC.

This rearrangement joins TRBV5-6 to TRBJ1-3; TRBD1 aligns across 9 bases. J lost 2 bases, V lost 6 bases, and 9 bases had no gene match. This CDR3 has 16 amino acids. The germline CDR1 and CDR2 sequences are SGHDT and YYEEEE. The CDR3 sequence is CASTLPGTGPGNTIYF. CDR3 nucleotide sequence: TGTGCCAGCACCCTCCCCGGGACAGGGCCTGGAAACACCATATATTTT.

The chain joins TRBV5-1 to TRBJ2-7; D might be TRBD2 (5 bases). The CDR3 consists of 15 residues. Trimming cost V 0 bases and J 3 bases, with 13 bases left between them. The germline CDR1 and CDR2 sequences are SGHRS and YFSETQ. This chain's CDR3 is CASSLAAGEGYEQYF. The CDR3 DNA reads as TGCGCCAGCAGCTTGGCCGCCGGGGAAGGCTACGAGCAGTACTTC.

V is TRBV18 and J is TRBJ2-7, with 11 bases that match TRBD2. Per the germline V gene, CDR1 is KGHSH and CDR2 is LQKENI. This CDR3 contains 15 residues. The V gene end was trimmed by 3 bases and the J gene end by 9 bases; junction bases not matched to a gene: 10. The CDR3 region has the DNA TGTGCCAGCTCACCCGATGGGACTAGCGGTATCGGGCAGTACTTC. The encoded protein is CASSPDGTSGIGQYF.

The J gene is TRBJ2-1, the V gene TRBV3-1 (or the pseudogene TRBV3-2); 10 nucleotides align to TRBD2. The CDR3 is 15 amino acids. From germline, CDR1 is LGHDT and CDR2 YNNKEL (reference sequence). V was pared by 4 bases and J by 4 bases, with 4 bases of the junction left unmatched. The CDR3 sequence is CASSPRLAGYNEQFF. CDR3 coding DNA: TGTGCCAGCAGCCCCCGACTAGCGGGTTACAATGAGCAGTTCTTC.

The rearrangement uses TRBV29-1 and TRBJ2-7; D unclear. CDR1 is SQVTM, CDR2 ANQGSEA, per germline. This CDR3 spans 12 amino acids. The V and J ends lost 4 bases and 5 bases respectively, with 12 bases between them. The CDR3 spells CSVGVSSDEQYF. The CDR3, as DNA: TGCAGCGTTGGGGTTAGCAGCGACGAGCAGTACTTC.

This clone has a handful of counts. The gene calls are TRBV18 and TRBJ1-3; TRBD1 might be the D (5 bases). With 3 bases removed from V and 7 bases from J, the gap between germline ends came to 13 bases. The CDR3 extends over 14 amino acids. Germline V lookup: CDR1 KGHSH, CDR2 LQKENI. For the CDR3, the DNA is TGTGCCAGCTCACCCCCGGAGGGGCGGAACACCATATATTTT. It yields the protein CASSPPEGRNTIYF.

V is TRBV4-3 and J is TRBJ1-1, with D uncertain. The CDR3 contains 16 residues. Trimming cost V 1 base and J 0 bases, with 12 bases left between them. CDR1 is LGHNA and CDR2 is YSLEER in the germline V gene. CDR3 DNA sequence: TGCGCCAGCAGCCAAGTAGTTGTGAAGCTGAACACTGAAGCTTTCTTT. Its translation: CASSQVVVKLNTEAFF.

This chain joins TRBV3-1 (or the pseudogene TRBV3-2) and TRBJ1-1; 7 bases line up with TRBD1. The CDR3 loop spans 16 amino acids. Per the germline V gene, CDR1 is LGHDT and CDR2 is YNNKEL (reference sequence). Unmatched junction bases numbered 9, after V lost 4 bases and J lost 1 base. In DNA form, the CDR3 reads TGTGCCAGCAGCCTACGACAGGGTAGGGGGAACACTGAAGCTTTCTTT. Protein: CASSLRQGRGNTEAFF.

The chain joins TRBV19 to TRBJ2-1; 14 bases fit TRBD2. V gave up 2 bases and J gave up 2 bases; unmatched junction bases: 5. Germline V CDR1 and CDR2: LNHDA, SQIVND (reference sequence). This CDR3 comprises 18 residues. The CDR3 DNA reads as TGTGCCAGTAGTATATTGACTAGCGGGGGGGCAACCTACAATGAGCAGTTCTTC. The encoded protein is CASSILTSGGATYNEQFF.

The rearrangement links TRBV7-3 to TRBJ1-6; the D is unclear. V dropped 2 bases and J dropped 6 bases, with 8 bases sitting between them. This CDR3 region has 14 residues. Per germline, CDR1 SGHTA and CDR2 FQGTGA. CDR3: CASSLLQVNSPLHF. CDR3 DNA: TGTGCCAGCAGCTTATTACAAGTTAATTCACCCCTCCACTTT.

The chain has TRBV5-1 and TRBJ1-1; 7 bases are a match to TRBD1. Germline assignment: CDR1 SGHRS and CDR2 YFSETQ. The V gene end was trimmed by 4 bases and the J gene end by 1 base; junction bases not matched to a gene: 10. This CDR3 spans 16 amino acids. In DNA, the CDR3 is TGCGCCAGCAGCAGAAAACAGGGGTCCACGAACACTGAAGCTTTCTTT. It specifies CASSRKQGSTNTEAFF.